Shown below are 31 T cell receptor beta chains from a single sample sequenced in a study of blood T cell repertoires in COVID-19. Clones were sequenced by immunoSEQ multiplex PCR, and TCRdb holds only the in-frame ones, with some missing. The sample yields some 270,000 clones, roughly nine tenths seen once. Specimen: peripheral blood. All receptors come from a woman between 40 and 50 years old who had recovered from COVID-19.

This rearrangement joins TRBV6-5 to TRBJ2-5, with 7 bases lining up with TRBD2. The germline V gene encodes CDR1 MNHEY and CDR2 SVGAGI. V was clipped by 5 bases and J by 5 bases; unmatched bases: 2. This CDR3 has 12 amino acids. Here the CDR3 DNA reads TGTGCCAGCAGTCTAGCGGAGGAGACCCAGTACTTC. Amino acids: CASSLAEETQYF.

The CDR3 nucleotides are TGTGCCAGCAGCTTAAACGGAGGGATTGGCTACACCTTC. It specifies CASSLNGGIGYTF. The chain has TRBV11-2 and TRBJ1-2; the D is unclear. Germline-derived CDR1 and CDR2 are SGHAT and FQNNGV. The CDR3 has 13 residues. V was clipped by 2 bases and J by 7 bases, with 11 bases between them.

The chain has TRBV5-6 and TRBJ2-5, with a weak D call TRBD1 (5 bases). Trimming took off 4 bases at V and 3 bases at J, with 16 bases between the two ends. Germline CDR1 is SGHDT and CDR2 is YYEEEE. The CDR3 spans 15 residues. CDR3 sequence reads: CASSLTEEWEETQYF. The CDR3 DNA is TGTGCCAGCAGCCTGACAGAGGAATGGGAAGAGACCCAGTACTTC.

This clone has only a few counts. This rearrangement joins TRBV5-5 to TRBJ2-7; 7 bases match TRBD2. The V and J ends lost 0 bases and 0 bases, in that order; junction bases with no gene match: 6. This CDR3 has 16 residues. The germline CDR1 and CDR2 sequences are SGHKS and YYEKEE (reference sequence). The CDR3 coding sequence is TGTGCCAGCAGCTTGGTATTGGGGGGGACCTCCTACGAGCAGTACTTC. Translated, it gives CASSLVLGGTSYEQYF.

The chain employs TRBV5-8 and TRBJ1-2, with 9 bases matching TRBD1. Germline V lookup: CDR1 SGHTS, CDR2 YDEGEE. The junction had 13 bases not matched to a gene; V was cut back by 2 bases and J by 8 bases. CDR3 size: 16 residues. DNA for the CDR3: TGTGCCAGCAGCTTAGAGACCGGGACAGGGCTCTACGGCTACACCTTC. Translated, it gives CASSLETGTGLYGYTF.

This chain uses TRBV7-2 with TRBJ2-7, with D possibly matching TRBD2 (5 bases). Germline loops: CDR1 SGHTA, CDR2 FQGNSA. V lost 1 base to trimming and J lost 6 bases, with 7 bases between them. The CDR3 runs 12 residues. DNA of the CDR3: TGTGCCAGCAGCTTAGGAGGAGGCGAGCAGTACTTC. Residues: CASSLGGGEQYF.

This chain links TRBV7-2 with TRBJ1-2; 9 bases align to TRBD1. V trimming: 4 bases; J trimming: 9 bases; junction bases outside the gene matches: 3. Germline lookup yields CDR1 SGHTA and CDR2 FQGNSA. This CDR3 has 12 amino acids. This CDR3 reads CASSSDRGSYTF. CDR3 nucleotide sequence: TGTGCCAGCAGCTCAGACAGGGGGAGCTACACCTTC.

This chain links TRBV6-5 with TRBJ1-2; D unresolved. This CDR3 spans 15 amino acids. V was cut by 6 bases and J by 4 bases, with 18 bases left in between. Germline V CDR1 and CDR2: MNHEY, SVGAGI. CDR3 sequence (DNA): TGTGCCAGCAGACCGGAGGCGGTGACCGGCTATGGCTACACCTTC. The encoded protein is CASRPEAVTGYGYTF.

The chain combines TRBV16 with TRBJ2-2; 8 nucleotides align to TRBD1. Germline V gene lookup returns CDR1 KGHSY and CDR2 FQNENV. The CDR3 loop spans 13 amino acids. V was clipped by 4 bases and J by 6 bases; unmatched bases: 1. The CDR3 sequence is CASSPQGAGELFF. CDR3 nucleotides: TGTGCCAGCAGCCCACAGGGGGCCGGGGAGCTGTTTTTT. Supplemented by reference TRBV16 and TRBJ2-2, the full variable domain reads GEEVAQTPKHLVRGEGQKAKLYCAPIKGHSYVFWYQQVLKNEFKFLISFQNENVFDETGMPKERFSAKCLPNSPCSLEIQATKLEDSAVYFCASSPQGAGELFFGEGSRLTVL.

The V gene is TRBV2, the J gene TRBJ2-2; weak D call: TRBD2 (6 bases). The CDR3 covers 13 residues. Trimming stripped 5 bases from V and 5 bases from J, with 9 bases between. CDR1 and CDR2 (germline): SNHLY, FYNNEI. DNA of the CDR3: TGTGCCAGCAGTACCGGGACTACCGGGGAGCTGTTTTTT. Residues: CASSTGTTGELFF.

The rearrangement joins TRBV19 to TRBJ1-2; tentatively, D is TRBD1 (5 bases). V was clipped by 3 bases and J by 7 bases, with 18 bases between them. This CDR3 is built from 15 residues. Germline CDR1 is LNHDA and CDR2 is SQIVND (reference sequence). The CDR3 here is CASSIFQSGNSGYTF. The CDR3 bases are TGTGCCAGTAGTATCTTCCAGTCAGGGAACAGTGGCTACACCTTC.

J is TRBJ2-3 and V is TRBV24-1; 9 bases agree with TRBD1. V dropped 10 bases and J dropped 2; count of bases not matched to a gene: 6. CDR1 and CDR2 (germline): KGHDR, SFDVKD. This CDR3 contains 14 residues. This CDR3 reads CATVDRGDTDTQYF. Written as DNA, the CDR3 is TGTGCCACTGTGGACAGGGGAGACACAGATACGCAGTATTTT.

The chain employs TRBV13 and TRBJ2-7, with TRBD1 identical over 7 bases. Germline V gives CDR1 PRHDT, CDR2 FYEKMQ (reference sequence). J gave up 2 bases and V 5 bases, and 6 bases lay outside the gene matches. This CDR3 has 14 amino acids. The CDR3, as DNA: TGTGCCAGCAGCCTACGGACAGGTCCCTACGAGCAGTACTTC. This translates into CASSLRTGPYEQYF.

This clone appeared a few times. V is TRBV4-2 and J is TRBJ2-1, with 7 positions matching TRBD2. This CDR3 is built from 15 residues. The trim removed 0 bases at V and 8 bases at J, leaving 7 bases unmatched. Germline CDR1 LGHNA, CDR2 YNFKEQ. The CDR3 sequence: CASSQELAKRHEQFF. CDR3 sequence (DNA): TGTGCCAGCAGCCAAGAACTAGCGAAGAGGCATGAGCAGTTCTTC.

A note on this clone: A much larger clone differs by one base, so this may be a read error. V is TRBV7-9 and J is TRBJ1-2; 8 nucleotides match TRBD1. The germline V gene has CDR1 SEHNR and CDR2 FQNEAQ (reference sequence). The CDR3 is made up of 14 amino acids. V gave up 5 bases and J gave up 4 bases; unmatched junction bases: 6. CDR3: CASSPRDRGYGYTF. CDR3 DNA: TGTGCCAGCAGCCCCCGCGACAGGGGCTATGGCTACACCTTC.

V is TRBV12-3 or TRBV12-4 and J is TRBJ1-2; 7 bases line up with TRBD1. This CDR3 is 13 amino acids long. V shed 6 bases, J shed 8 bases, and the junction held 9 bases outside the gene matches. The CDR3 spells CASSFTTGNGYTF. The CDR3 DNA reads TGTGCCAGCAGCTTCACGACAGGGAACGGCTACACCTTC.

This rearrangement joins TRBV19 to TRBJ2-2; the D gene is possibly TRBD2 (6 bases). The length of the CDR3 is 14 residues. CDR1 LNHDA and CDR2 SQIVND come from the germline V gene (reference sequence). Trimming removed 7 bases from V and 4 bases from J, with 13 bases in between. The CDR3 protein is CASNPALATGELFF. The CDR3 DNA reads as TGTGCCAGTAACCCGGCACTAGCCACCGGGGAGCTGTTTTTT.

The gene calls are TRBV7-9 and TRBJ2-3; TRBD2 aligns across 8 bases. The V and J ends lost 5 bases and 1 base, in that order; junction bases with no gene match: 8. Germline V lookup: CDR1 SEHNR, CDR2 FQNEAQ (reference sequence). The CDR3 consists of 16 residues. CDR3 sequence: CASSPEAGAGTDTQYF. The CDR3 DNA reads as TGTGCCAGCAGCCCCGAAGCGGGGGCGGGCACAGATACGCAGTATTTT.

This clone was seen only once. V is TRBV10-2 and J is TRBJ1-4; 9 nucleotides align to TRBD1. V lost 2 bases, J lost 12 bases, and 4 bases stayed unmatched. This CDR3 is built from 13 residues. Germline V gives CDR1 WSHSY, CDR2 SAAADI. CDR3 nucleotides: TGCGCCAGCAGTGAGCAACAGGGGGCAGAACTGTTTTTT. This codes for CASSEQQGAELFF.

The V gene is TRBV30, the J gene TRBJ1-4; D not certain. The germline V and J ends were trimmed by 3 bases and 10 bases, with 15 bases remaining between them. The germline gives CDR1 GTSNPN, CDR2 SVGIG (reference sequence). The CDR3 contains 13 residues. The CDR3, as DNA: TGTGCCTGGAGAGACCCAGAACGGGGAAAACTGTTTTTT. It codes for CAWRDPERGKLFF.

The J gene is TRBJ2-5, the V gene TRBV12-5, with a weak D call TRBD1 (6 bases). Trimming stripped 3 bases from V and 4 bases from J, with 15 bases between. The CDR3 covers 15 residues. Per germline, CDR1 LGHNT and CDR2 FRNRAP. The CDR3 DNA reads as TGTGCTAGTGGTTTTAGGGGCAGGGGTAGAGAGACCCAGTACTTC. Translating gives CASGFRGRGRETQYF.

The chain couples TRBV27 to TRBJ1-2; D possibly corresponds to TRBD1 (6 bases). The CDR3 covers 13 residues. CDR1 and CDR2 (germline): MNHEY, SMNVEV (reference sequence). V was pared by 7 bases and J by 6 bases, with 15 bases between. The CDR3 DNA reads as TGTGCCAGCATGGGGTATGGGGGCGATGGCTACACCTTC. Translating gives CASMGYGGDGYTF.

CDR3 sequence reads: CASSEVGQGYPPLHF. The CDR3 DNA sequence: TGTGCCAGCAGTGAGGTGGGACAGGGATATCCACCCCTCCACTTT. The rearrangement links TRBV6-1 to TRBJ1-6; TRBD1 matches at 9 bases. CDR1 is MNHNS, CDR2 SASEGT, per germline. This CDR3 contains 15 residues. The J segment lost 11 bases and the V segment lost 3 bases, leaving 8 bases of the junction unmatched.

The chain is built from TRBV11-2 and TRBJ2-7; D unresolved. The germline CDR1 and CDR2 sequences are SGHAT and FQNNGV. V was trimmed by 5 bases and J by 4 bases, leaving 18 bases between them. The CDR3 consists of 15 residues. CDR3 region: CASSLDPLPTYEQYF. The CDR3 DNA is TGTGCCAGCAGCCTCGACCCTTTACCGACTTACGAGCAGTACTTC. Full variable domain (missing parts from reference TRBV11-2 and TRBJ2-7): EAGVAQSPRYKIIEKRQSVAFWCNPISGHATLYWYQQILGQGPKLLIQFQNNGVVDDSQLPKDRFSAERLKGVDSTLKIQPAKLEDSAVYLCASSLDPLPTYEQYFGPGTRLTVT.

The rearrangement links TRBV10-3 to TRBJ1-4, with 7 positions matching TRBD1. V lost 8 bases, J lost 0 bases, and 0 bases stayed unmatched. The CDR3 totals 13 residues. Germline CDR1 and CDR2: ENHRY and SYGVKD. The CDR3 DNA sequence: TGTGCCATCGGACAGGCAACTAATGAAAAACTGTTTTTT. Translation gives CAIGQATNEKLFF.

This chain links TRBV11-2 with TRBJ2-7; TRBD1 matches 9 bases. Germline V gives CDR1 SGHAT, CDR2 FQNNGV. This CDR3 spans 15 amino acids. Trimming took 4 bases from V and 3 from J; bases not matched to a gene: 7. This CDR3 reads CASSYRDRVHYEQYF. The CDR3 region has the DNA TGTGCCAGCAGCTACCGGGACAGGGTCCACTACGAGCAGTACTTC.

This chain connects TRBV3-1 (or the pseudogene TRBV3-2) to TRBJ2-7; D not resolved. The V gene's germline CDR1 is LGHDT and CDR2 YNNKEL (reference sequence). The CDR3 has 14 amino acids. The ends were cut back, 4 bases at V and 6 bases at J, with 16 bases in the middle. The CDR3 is CASSPPHLISEQYF. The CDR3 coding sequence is TGTGCCAGCAGCCCCCCCCACCTGATCAGCGAGCAGTACTTC.

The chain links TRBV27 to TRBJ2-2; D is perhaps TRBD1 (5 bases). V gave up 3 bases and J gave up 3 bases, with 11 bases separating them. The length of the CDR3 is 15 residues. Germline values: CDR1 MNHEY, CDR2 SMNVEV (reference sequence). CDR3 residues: CASSFRSGYTGELFF. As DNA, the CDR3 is TGTGCCAGCAGTTTTCGCTCAGGGTACACCGGGGAGCTGTTTTTT.

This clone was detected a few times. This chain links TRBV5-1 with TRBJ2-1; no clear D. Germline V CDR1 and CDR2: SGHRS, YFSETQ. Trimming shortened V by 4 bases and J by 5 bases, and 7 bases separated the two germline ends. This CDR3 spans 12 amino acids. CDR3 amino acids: CASSPVNNEQFF. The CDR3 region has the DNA TGCGCCAGCAGCCCAGTAAACAATGAGCAGTTCTTC.

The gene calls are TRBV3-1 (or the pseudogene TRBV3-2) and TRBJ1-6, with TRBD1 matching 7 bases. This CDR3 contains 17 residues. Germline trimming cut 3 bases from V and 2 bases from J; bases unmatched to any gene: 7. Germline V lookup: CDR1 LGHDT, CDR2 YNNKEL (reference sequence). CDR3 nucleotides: TGTGCCAGCAGCCAGAAAAACAGGGGCGCCTATAATTCACCCCTCCACTTT. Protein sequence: CASSQKNRGAYNSPLHF.

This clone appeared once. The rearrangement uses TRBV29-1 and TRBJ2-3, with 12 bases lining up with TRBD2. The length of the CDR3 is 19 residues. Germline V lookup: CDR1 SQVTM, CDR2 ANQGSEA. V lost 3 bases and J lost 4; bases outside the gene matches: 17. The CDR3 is CSVEGGSSTSGRIPDTQYF. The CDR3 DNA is TGCAGCGTTGAGGGGGGGTCTAGTACTAGCGGGAGGATCCCAGATACGCAGTATTTT.